The text below deals with one T cell receptor beta chain. Germline V gene lookup returns CDR1 GTSNPN and CDR2 SVGIG (reference sequence). There are 11 residues in the CDR3. The junction had 1 base not matched to a gene; V was cut back by 4 bases and J by 4 bases. The entry originates in a study of TIL therapy for anti-PD-1-resistant metastatic lung cancer. The overall study: Most patients had lung adenocarcinoma. By whole-exome sequencing, median non-synonymous tumor mutation burden was roughly 1.4 mutations per megabase.

Sequencing used immunoSEQ v3. Only in-frame clones appear in the TCRdb table, and some are missing; sequencing was by immunoSEQ multiplex PCR. The sample lists tens of thousands of clones; roughly 85% were seen once. Stated time point: pre-treatment sample, taken before nivolumab and TIL therapy. This specimen was blood, taken at baseline. The source is a person aged 25 to 85 with non-small cell lung cancer. The V call is TRBV30, the J call TRBJ2-7; 7 bases are a match to TRBD1. CDR3 protein: CAWMTGYEQYF. The CDR3 DNA is TGTGCCTGGATGACAGGGTACGAGCAGTACTTC.